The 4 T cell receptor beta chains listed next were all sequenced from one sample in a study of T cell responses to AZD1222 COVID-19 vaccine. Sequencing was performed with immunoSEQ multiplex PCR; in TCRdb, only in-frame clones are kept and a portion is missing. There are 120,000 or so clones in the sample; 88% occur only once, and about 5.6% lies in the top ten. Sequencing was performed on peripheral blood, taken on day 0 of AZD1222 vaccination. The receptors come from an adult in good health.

CDR3 DNA: TGTGCCAGCAGCTTGGGGGACATACCCTACGAGCAGTACTTC. This codes for CASSLGDIPYEQYF. The rearrangement links TRBV5-4 to TRBJ2-7; TRBD1 is a possible D gene (6 bases). This CDR3 comprises 14 residues. Germline CDR1 SGHNT, CDR2 YYREEE (reference sequence). Trimming left V 0 bases short and J 2 bases short, with 9 bases between.

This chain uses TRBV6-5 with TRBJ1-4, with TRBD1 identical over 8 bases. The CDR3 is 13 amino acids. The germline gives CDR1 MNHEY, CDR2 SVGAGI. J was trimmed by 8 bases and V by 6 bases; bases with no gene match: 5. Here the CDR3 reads CASRQGGAEKLFF. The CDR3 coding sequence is TGTGCCAGCAGACAGGGGGGGGCCGAAAAACTGTTTTTT.

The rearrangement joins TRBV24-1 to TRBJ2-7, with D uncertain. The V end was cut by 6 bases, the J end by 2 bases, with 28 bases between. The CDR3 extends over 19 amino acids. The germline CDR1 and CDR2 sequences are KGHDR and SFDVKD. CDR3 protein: CATSRWNLGRPKPTYEQYF. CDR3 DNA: TGTGCCACCAGTAGGTGGAACCTCGGTAGGCCGAAACCGACCTACGAGCAGTACTTC.

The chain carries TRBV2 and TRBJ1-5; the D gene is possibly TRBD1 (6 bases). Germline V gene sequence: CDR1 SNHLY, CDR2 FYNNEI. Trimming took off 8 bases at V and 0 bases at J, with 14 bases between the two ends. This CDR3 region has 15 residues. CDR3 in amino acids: CASAWGADSNQPQHF. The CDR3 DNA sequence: TGTGCCAGCGCGTGGGGGGCGGATAGCAATCAGCCCCAGCATTTT.